This T cell receptor (beta chain) came from a study of CXCR3-negative and CXCR3-positive naive CD8 T cells. Within the CD8+ T cell compartment, naive cells were CD45RO-CCR7+CD27+CD95-. UMI-labeled TRB cDNA libraries were prepared by 5' RACE. TCRdb derives one entry per CDR3 protein from the 5' RACE reads, leaving out DNA. The sample has 35,000 to 55,000 distinct CDR3 sequences. The CDR3 sequence is 16 residues long. CDR1 SQVTM and CDR2 ANQGSEA come from the germline V gene. Material: naive CXCR3- CD8+ T cells from blood. Subset denoted: CD45RO-CCR7+CD27+CD95- naive CD8+ T cells lacking CXCR3 (TNR3-). The receptor comes from a human donor in good health. Some clones in this sample may be carry-over from other donors' samples. The rearrangement joins TRBV29-1 to TRBJ2-3. CDR3 in amino acids: CSVEDSDLTSTDTQYF.